These T cell receptor beta chains were read from a single sample in a study of cytomegalovirus exposure and HLA in healthy donors. Sequenced by immunoSEQ multiplex PCR; TCRdb stores in-frame clones only, minus some. The data hold some 130,000 clones, with roughly 70% observed a single time. The sample comprised PBMCs. The receptors shown here come from a human donor in good health. Both conserved end residues are trimmed from each CDR3. The size of a clone is reported for some rows only, either as once, few or many, or as a class for expanded clones.

TRBV11-3	NA	TRBJ2-3	ASSPRLAGEGTDTQY
TRBV18	NA	TRBJ1-6	ASSPAGQGNSPLH
TRBV7-3	NA	TRBJ2-2	ASSLAGQGFGELF
TRBV18	NA	TRBJ2-7	ASSINTGQGASYEQY
TRBV2	few	NA	ASSELVAEVDEQY
TRBV5-6	NA	TRBJ1-2	ASSLETGLTNYGYT
TRBV4-1	once	TRBJ1-1	ASSQESSPGGYEAF
TRBV7-8	NA	TRBJ2-7	ASGLGGRNWDEQY
TRBV4-1	NA	TRBJ1-2	ASSHRDRANYGYT
TRBV19	NA	TRBJ2-7	ASSIGGGRALYEQY
TRBV19	once	TRBJ2-1	ASTSGGYTNEQF
TRBV28	few	TRBJ1-1	ASHSAGGTGERWDEAF
TRBV4-3	NA	TRBJ2-1	ASSQRGLADTYNEQF
TRBV29-1	NA	TRBJ1-1	SVAQITEAF
TRBV20-1	once	TRBJ1-1	SANLGGAF
TRBV15	NA	TRBJ2-1	ATSRDSDNEQF
TRBV28	NA	TRBJ2-2	ASRKSAGELF
TRBV28	NA	TRBJ2-1	ASSPSSYNEQF
TRBV4-1	few	TRBJ2-7	ASSHEGGLLVPSYEQY
TRBV6-1	few	TRBJ2-3	ASSEQSTDTQY
TRBV29-1	NA	TRBJ2-5	STSGGSRLIQETQY
TRBV7-9	few	TRBJ2-2	ASTPSGGELF
TRBV6-1	NA	TRBJ1-1	ASIFDRNTEAF
TRBV18	NA	TRBJ2-2	ASSPPSGRRTGELF
TRBV19	NA	TRBJ1-2	ASQPISTGSTSYT
TRBV18	NA	TRBJ1-2	ASSPPIVIDGYT
TRBV29-1	NA	TRBJ2-3	SVEPGGDTQY
TRBV7-2	NA	TRBJ1-5	ASSLAPNQPQH
TRBV6-5	NA	TRBJ2-1	ASRGGTYNEQF
TRBV19	NA	TRBJ2-7	ASSSGTGVHEQY
TRBV30	NA	TRBJ1-1	AWSNQKKRMNTEAF
TRBV27	NA	TRBJ2-7	ASRTSYNEQY
TRBV6-6	NA	TRBJ2-3	ASSPSGRRTDTQY
TRBV5-4	NA	TRBJ2-7	ASSPAWTGDPEQY
TRBV7-9	NA	TRBJ2-5	ASSLVRLAGQETQY
TRBV6-6	once	TRBJ2-5	ASTRLGQETQY
TRBV7-9	NA	TRBJ1-4	ASSSGQFATNEKLF
TRBV27	NA	TRBJ2-5	ASSSTVQETQY
TRBV7-9	NA	TRBJ1-4	ASSLSGYEKLF
TRBV19	NA	TRBJ2-3	ASESTGGTDTQY
TRBV2	NA	TRBJ1-2	ASSPRQGATGYT
TRBV18	NA	TRBJ1-2	ASSPGQDNYGYT
TRBV2	NA	TRBJ2-5	ASGRDVGQETQY
TRBV19	NA	TRBJ2-2	ASRFGQGSNTGELF
TRBV10-1	few	TRBJ2-7	ASSPGRQGAYEQY
TRBV6-5	few	TRBJ2-2	ATQRLDAGELF
TRBV7-3	once	TRBJ2-1	ASSLRGRALNEQF
TRBV5-4	NA	TRBJ2-3	ASSLEAGGTDTQY